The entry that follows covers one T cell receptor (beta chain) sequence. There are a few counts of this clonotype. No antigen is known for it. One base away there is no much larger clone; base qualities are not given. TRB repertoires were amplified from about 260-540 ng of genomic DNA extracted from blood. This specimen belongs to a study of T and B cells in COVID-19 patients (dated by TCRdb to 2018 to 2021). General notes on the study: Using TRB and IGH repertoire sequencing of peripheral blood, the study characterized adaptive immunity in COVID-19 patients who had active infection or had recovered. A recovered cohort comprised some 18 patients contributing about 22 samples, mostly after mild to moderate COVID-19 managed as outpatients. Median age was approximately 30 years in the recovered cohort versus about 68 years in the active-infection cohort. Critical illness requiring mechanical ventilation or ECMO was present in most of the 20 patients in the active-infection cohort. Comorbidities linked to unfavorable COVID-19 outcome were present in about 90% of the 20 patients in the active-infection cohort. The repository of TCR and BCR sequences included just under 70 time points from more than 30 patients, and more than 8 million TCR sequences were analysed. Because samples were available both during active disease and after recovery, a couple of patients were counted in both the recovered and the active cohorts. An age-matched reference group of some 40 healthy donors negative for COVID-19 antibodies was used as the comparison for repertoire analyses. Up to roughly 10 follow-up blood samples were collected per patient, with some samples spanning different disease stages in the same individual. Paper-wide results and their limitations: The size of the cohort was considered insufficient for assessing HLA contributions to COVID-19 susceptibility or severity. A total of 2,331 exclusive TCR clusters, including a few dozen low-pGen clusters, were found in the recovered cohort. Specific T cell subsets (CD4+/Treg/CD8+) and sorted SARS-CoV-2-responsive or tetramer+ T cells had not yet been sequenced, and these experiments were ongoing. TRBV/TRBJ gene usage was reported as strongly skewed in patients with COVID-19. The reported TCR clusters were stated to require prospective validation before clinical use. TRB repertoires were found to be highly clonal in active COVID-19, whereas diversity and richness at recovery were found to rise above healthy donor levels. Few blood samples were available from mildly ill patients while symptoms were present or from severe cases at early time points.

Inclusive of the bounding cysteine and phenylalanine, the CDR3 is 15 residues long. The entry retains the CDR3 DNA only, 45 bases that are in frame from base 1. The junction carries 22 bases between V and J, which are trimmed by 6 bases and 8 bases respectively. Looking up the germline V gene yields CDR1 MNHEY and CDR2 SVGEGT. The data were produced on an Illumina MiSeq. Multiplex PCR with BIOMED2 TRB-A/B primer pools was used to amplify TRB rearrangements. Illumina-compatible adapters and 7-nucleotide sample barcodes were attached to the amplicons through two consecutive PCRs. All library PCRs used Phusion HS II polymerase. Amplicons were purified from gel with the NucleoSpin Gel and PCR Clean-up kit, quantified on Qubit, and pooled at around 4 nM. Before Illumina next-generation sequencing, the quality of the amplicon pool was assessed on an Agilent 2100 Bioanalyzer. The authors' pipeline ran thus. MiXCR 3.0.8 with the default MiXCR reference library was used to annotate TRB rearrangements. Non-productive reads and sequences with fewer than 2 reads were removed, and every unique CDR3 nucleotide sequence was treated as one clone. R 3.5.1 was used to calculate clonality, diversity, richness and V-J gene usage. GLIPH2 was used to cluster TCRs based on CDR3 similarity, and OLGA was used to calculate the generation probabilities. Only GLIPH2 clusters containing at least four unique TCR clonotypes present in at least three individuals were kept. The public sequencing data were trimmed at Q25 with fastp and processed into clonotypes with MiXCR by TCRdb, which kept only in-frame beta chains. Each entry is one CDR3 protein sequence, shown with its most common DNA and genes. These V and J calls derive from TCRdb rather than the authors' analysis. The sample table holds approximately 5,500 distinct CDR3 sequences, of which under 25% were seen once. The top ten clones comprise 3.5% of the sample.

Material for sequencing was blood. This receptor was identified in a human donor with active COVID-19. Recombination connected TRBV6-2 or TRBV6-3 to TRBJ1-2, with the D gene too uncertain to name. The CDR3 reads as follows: CASSQRATGTGGYTF. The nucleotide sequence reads TGTGCCAGCAGCCAACGGGCAACGGGAACTGGAGGCTACACCTTC.